One TCR beta chain is described in this entry. What it binds is not known. The sample belongs to a study of response to subunit inactivated influenza vaccine. TCRdb re-analysed the RT-PCR reads in MiXCR, keeping a single row per CDR3 protein. The profile shows 500,000 to 600,000 distinct CDR3 sequences, about 14% of them singletons. Study-level results: Seasonal influenza vaccination, on each occasion, was suggested by the authors to recruit few new T cells.

V was clipped by 5 bases and J by 5 bases, with 11 bases between them. Germline V gene lookup returns CDR1 WSHSY and CDR2 SAAADI. The CDR3 extends over 13 amino acids. The chain joins TRBV10-2 to TRBJ2-3, with D possibly being TRBD2 (6 bases). The receptor comes from a man aged 50 to 59 who received an inactivated influenza vaccine. The material sequenced was PBMCs from blood, taken 12 days after vaccination. The CDR3 reads CASSFGTLDTQYF. The CDR3 DNA reads as TGCGCCAGCAGTTTTGGGACTTTAGATACGCAGTATTTT.